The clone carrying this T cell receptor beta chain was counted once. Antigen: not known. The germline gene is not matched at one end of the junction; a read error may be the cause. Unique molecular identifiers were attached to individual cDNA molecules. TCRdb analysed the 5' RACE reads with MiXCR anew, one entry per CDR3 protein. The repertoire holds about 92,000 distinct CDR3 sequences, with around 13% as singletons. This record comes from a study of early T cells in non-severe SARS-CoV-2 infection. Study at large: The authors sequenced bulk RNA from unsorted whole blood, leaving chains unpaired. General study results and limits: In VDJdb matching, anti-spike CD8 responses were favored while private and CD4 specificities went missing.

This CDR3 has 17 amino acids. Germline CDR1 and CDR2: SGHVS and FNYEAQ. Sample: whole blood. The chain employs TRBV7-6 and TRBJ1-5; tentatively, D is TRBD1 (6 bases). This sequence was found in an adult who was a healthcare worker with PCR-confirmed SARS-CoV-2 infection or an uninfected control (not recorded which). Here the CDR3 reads CASSPRRRVDSNQPRHF. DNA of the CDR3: TGTGCCAGCAGCCCGCGGCGCAGGGTGGACAGCAATCAGCCCCGGCATTTT.